Here is one T cell receptor (beta chain) with its context. The sample comes from a study of CD8 T cells in Susac syndrome. The CDR3 has 12 amino acids. Germline V gene lookup returns CDR1 MNHNS and CDR2 SASEGT. Trimming stripped 8 bases from V and 6 bases from J, with 11 bases between. RNA in amounts of roughly 0.45 to 1 ug was reverse transcribed with random hexamers. TCRdb reanalysed the immunoSEQ multiplex PCR reads using MiXCR and keeps one entry per CDR3 protein. Here the sample spans about 160,000 distinct CDR3 sequences, less than 95% being singletons. The sample was CD4+ T cells from PBMCs. The receptor was derived from a human donor with multiple sclerosis. The gene calls are TRBV6-1 and TRBJ1-5; a possible D gene is TRBD1 (6 bases). In nucleotides, the CDR3 is TGTGCCAGCCAGACAGGTACTCAGCCCCAGCATTTT. As protein: CASQTGTQPQHF.